This T cell receptor beta chain was documented in a study of T cells in narcolepsy. Points on this clone: No antigen is known for it. At one end, the junction sequence differs from germline, possibly due to a read error.

The germline gives CDR1 SGHTA, CDR2 FQGNSA. CDR3 size: 16 residues. Study-wide results and limits: Comparing one patient's CSF and blood CD4+ clonotypes highlighted HCRT- and TRIB2-specific autoreactive clonotypes.

The method was immunoSEQ multiplex PCR; TCRdb's version includes in-frame clones alone and lacks a portion of them. This sample yields approximately 32,000 clones, of which around 87% are seen a single time; 0.83% belongs to the top ten. This sequence joins TRBV7-2 and TRBJ1-2; D is undetermined. The specimen sequenced was CD45RA- memory CD4+ T cells from PBMCs. The receptor's source is a human donor with narcolepsy. CDR3 bases: TGTGCCAGCAGCCTAGCGAACAGCAAGTCTAACTATGGCTACACCTTC. Protein sequence: CASSLANSKSNYGYTF.